The present T cell receptor beta chain was sequenced within a study of human T cells and chemical hapten exposure. This clonotype was detected many times. The CDR3 length is 16 residues. V lost 0 bases and J 6 bases, leaving 15 bases between the germline ends. Per germline, CDR1 KGHSH and CDR2 LQKENI. Described time point: patch test 1, 2 weeks after DPC sensitization. Specified treatment: therapeutic diphenylcyclopropenone sensitization with weekly scalp DPC. TCRdb fed the RACE reads into MiXCR, producing one record per CDR3 protein. The sample shows around 110,000 distinct CDR3 sequences, roughly an eighth of them seen only once.

Source: whole blood, taken in connection with sensitization to the hapten diphenylcyclopropenone (DPC). This receptor was taken from a woman between 45 and 65 years old with alopecia areata. Some clones in this sample may be carry-over from other donors' samples. The chain combines TRBV18 with TRBJ1-5, with D maybe TRBD1 (5 bases). The CDR3 spells CASSPPGGVRLQPQHF. In nucleotides, the CDR3 is TGTGCCAGCTCACCACCGGGGGGGGTTCGACTTCAGCCCCAGCATTTT.